The clone carrying this T cell receptor (beta chain) was recorded a few times. The antigen is not known. The germline CDR1 and CDR2 sequences are LGHNA and YNFKEQ. The CDR3 length is 15 residues. The V gene lost 0 bases and the J gene lost 2 bases, with 8 bases spanning the gap. Sequencing used immunoSEQ multiplex PCR; TCRdb keeps in-frame clones, though not all of them. The profile shows some 56,000 clones, 70% to 90% of them singletons. This entry belongs to a study of T cell responses to AZD1222 COVID-19 vaccine. Whole-study context: Investigators merged groups given second doses at roughly 4 or roughly 12 weeks.

General study results and limits: White British donors predominated, females outnumbered males, and clonal diversity was possibly underestimated. Repertoire sampling occurred only after the peak T cell response. Mapped onto spike, vaccine-associated CD4 TCRs spanned it and were dominant at 160-218 and 743-854.

The sequenced sample was peripheral blood, obtained on day 0 of AZD1222 vaccination. This TCR came from an adult in good health. The rearrangement joins TRBV4-2 to TRBJ1-5, with D uncertain. The CDR3 DNA follows: TGTGCCAGCAGCCAAGATCCTCAAGGCAATCAGCCCCAGCATTTT. It specifies CASSQDPQGNQPQHF.